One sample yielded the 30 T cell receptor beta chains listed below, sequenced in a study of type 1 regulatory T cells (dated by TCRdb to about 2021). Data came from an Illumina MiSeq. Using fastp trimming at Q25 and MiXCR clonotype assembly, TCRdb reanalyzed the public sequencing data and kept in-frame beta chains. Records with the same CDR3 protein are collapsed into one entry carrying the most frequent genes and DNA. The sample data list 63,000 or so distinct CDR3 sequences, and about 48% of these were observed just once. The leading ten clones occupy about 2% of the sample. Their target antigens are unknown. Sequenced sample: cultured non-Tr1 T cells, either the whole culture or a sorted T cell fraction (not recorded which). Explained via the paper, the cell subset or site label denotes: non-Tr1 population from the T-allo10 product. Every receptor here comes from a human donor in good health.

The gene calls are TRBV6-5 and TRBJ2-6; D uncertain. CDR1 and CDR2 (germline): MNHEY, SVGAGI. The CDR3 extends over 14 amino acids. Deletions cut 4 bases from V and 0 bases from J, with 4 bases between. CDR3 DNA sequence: TGTGCCAGCAGTTCAATCTCTGGGGCCAACGTCCTGACTTTC. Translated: CASSSISGANVLTF.

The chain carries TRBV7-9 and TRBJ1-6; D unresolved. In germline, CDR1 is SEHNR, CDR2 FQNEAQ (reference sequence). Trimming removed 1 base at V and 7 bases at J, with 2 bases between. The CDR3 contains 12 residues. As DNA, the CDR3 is TGTGCCAGCAGCTTAGGGAATTCACCCCTCCACTTT. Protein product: CASSLGNSPLHF.

The CDR3 sequence: CASSVDRGDAGELFF. In nucleotides, the CDR3 is TGCGCCAGCAGCGTGGACAGGGGAGATGCCGGGGAGCTGTTTTTT. The chain has TRBV5-1 and TRBJ2-2; 9 nucleotides agree with TRBD1. J lost 6 bases, V lost 4 bases, and 7 bases had no gene match. The CDR3 contains 15 residues. The germline CDR1 and CDR2 sequences are SGHRS and YFSETQ.

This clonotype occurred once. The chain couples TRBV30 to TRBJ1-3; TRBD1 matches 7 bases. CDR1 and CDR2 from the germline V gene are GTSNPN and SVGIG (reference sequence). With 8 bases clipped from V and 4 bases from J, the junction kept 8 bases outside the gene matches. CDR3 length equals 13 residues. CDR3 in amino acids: CAQGEGGGNTIYF. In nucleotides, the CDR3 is TGTGCCCAGGGGGAAGGGGGAGGAAACACCATATATTTT.

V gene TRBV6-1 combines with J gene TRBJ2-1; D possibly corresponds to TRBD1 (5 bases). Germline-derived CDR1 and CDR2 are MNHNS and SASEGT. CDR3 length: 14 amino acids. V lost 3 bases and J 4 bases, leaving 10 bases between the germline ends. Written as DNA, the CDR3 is TGTGCCAGCAGTGAGGTGGCAGGGTACAATGAGCAGTTCTTC. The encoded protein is CASSEVAGYNEQFF.

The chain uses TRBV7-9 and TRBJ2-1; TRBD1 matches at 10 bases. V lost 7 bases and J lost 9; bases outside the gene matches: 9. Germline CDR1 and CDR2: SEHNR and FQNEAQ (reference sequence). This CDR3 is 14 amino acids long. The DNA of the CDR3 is TGTGCCAGCACTCCGGGACAGGGGTTCACTGAGCAGTTCTTC. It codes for CASTPGQGFTEQFF.

The CDR3 spells CAIGQGGAANYGYTF. Here the CDR3 DNA reads TGTGCCATCGGGCAGGGCGGAGCTGCCAACTATGGCTACACCTTC. The V gene is TRBV10-3, the J gene TRBJ1-2; a possible D gene is TRBD1 (5 bases). With 8 bases removed from V and 2 bases from J, the gap between germline ends came to 18 bases. This CDR3 has 15 amino acids. The V gene's germline CDR1 is ENHRY and CDR2 SYGVKD.

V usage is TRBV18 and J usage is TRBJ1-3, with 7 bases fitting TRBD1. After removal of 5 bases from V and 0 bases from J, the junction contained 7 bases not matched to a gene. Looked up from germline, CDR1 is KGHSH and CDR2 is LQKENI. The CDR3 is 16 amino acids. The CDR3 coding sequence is TGTGCCAGCTCAGGCCAGGGGGTCACCTCTGGAAACACCATATATTTT. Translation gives CASSGQGVTSGNTIYF.

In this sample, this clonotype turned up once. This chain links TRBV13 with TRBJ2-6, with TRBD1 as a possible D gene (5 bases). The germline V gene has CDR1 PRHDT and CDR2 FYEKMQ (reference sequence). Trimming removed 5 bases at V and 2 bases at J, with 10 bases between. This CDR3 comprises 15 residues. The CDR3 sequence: CASSLPGTGANVLTF. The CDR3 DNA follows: TGTGCCAGCAGCCTACCAGGGACTGGGGCCAACGTCCTGACTTTC.

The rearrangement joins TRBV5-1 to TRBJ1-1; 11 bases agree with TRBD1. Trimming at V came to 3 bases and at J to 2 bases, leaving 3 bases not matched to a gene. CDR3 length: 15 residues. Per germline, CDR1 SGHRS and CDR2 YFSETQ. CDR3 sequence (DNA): TGCGCCAGCAGCTGGACAGGGGGCAAAAACACTGAAGCTTTCTTT. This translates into CASSWTGGKNTEAFF. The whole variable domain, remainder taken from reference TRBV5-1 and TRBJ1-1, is KAGVTQTPRYLIKTRGQQVTLSCSPISGHRSVSWYQQTPGQGLQFLFEYFSETQRNKGNFPGRFSGRQFSNSRSEMNVSTLELGDSALYLCASSWTGGKNTEAFFGQGTRLTVV.

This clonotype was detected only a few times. CDR3 bases: TGTGCCAGTAGTCCGAGGGACTATACGCAGACCCAGTACTTC. This encodes CASSPRDYTQTQYF. The chain links TRBV19 to TRBJ2-5; 7 bases are a match to TRBD2. Germline V gene sequence: CDR1 LNHDA, CDR2 SQIVND (reference sequence). V shed 5 bases and J 6 bases; nucleotides not matched to a gene: 9. This CDR3 has 14 residues.

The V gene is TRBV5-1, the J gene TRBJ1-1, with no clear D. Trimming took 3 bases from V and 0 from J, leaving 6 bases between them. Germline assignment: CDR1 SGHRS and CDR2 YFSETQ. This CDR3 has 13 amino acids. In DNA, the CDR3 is TGCGCCAGCAGCTCCGCCATGAACACTGAAGCTTTCTTT. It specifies CASSSAMNTEAFF.

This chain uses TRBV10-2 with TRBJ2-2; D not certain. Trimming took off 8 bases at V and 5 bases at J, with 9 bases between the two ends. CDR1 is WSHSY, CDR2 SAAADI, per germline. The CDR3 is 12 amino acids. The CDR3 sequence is CASGPVTGELFF. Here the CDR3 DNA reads TGCGCCAGCGGGCCGGTAACCGGGGAGCTGTTTTTT.

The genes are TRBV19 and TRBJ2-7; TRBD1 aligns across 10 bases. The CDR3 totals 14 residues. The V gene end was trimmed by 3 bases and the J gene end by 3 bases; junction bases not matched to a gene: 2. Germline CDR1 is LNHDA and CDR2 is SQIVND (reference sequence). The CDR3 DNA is TGTGCCAGTAGTATGAGGGACAGGGGCTACGAGCAGTACTTC. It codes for CASSMRDRGYEQYF. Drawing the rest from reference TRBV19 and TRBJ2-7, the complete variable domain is DGGITQSPKYLFRKEGQNVTLSCEQNLNHDAMYWYRQDPGQGLRLIYYSQIVNDFQKGDIAEGYSVSREKKESFPLTVTSAQKNPTAFYLCASSMRDRGYEQYFGPGTRLTVT.

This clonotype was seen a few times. The CDR3 DNA follows: TGTGCCTGGAGTGTTTCCAATTACGAGCAGTACTTC. Amino acid sequence: CAWSVSNYEQYF. The chain employs TRBV30 and TRBJ2-7, with D uncertain. CDR1 and CDR2 from the germline V gene are GTSNPN and SVGIG (reference sequence). V was pared by 0 bases and J by 4 bases, with 7 bases between. The CDR3 covers 12 residues.

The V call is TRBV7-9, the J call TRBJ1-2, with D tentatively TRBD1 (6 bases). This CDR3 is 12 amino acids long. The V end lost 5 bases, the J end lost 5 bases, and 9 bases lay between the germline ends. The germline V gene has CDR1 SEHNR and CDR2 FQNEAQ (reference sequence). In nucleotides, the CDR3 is TGTGCCAGCAGCCACAGGGTTTATGGCTACACCTTC. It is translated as CASSHRVYGYTF.

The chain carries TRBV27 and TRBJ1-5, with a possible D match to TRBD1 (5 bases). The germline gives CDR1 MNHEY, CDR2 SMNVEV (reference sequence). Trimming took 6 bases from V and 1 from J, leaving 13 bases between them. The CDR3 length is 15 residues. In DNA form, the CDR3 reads TGTGCCAGCAGCCTCGGGGGGTGGAGCAATCAGCCCCAGCATTTT. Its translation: CASSLGGWSNQPQHF.

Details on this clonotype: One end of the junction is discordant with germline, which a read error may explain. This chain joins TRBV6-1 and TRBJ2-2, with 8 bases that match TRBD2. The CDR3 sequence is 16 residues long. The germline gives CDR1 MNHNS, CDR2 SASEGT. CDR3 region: CASSLPSGGTPGGLFF. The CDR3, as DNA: TGTGCCAGCAGTCTACCAAGCGGGGGAACACCCGGGGGGCTGTTTTTT.

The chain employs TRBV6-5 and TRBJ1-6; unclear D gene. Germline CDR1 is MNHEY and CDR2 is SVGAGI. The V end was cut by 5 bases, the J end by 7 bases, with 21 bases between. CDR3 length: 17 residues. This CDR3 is CASSLRWRNLVNSPLHF. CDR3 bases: TGTGCCAGCAGTCTGCGGTGGAGGAATCTGGTGAATTCACCCCTCCACTTT.

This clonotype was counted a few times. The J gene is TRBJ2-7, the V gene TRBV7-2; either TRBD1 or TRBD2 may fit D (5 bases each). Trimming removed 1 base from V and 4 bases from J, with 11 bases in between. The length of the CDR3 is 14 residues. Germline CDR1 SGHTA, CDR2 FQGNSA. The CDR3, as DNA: TGTGCCAGCAGCTTAGGAGGGGCGCCTTACGAGCAGTACTTC. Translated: CASSLGGAPYEQYF.

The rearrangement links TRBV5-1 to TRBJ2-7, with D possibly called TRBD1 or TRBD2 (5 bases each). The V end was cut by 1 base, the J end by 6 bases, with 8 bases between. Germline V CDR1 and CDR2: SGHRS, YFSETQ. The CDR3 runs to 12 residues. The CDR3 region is CASSLKGTEQYF. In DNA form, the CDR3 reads TGCGCCAGCAGCTTGAAAGGGACCGAGCAGTACTTC.

The CDR3 protein is CASSTGQNTGKLFF. The CDR3 region has the DNA TGTGCCAGCAGCACGGGACAGAACACCGGAAAACTGTTTTTT. This rearrangement joins TRBV11-2 to TRBJ1-4, with 7 nucleotides matching TRBD1. Germline V lookup: CDR1 SGHAT, CDR2 FQNNGV. CDR3 size: 14 residues. With 5 bases clipped from V and 10 bases from J, the junction kept 10 bases outside the gene matches.

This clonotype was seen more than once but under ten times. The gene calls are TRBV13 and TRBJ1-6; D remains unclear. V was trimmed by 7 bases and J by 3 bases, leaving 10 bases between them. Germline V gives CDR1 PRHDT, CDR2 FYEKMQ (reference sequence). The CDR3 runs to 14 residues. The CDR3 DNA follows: TGTGCCAGCACCACACGGGTCTATAATTCACCCCTCCACTTT. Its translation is CASTTRVYNSPLHF. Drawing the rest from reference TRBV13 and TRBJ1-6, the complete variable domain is AAGVIQSPRHLIKEKRETATLKCYPIPRHDTVYWYQQGPGQDPQFLISFYEKMQSDKGSIPDRFSAQQFSDYHSELNMSSLELGDSALYFCASTTRVYNSPLHFGNGTRLTVT.

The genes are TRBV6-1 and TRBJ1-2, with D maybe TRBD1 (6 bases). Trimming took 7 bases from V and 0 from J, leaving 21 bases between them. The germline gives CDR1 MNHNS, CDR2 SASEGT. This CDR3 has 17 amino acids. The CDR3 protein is CASTSFPHRASNYGYTF. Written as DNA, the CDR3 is TGTGCCAGCACCTCATTCCCCCACAGGGCCTCTAACTATGGCTACACCTTC.

The CDR3 loop reads CASSRTSGGLGETQYF. The CDR3 DNA sequence: TGTGCCAGCAGCAGGACTAGCGGGGGGCTAGGGGAGACCCAGTACTTC. The chain links TRBV7-9 to TRBJ2-5, with 14 bases matching TRBD2. Germline assignment: CDR1 SEHNR and CDR2 FQNEAQ (reference sequence). J lost 5 bases, V lost 5 bases, and 7 bases had no gene match. The CDR3 contains 16 residues.

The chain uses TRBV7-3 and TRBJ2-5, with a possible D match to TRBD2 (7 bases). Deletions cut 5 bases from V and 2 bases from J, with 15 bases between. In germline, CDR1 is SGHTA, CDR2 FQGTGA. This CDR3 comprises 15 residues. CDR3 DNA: TGTGCCAGCAGCGATGGCGGGGGCCAGCAAGAGACCCAGTACTTC. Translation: CASSDGGGQQETQYF.

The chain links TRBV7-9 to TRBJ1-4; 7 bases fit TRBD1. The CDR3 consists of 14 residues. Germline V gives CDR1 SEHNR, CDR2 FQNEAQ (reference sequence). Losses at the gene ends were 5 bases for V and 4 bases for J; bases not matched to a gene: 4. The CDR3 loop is CASSLGQLNEKLFF. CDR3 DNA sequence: TGTGCCAGCAGCCTGGGACAGCTTAATGAAAAACTGTTTTTT. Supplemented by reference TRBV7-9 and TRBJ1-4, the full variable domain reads DTGVSQNPRHKITKRGQNVTFRCDPISEHNRLYWYRQTLGQGPEFLTYFQNEAQLEKSRLLSDRFSAERPKGSFSTLEIQRTEQGDSAMYLCASSLGQLNEKLFFGSGTQLSVL.

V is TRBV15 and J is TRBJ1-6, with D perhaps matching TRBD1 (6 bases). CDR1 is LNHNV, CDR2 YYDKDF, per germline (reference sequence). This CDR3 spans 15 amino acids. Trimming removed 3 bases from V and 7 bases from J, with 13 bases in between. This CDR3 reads CATSREDRFNSPLHF. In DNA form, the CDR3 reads TGTGCCACCAGCAGGGAGGACAGATTCAATTCACCCCTCCACTTT.

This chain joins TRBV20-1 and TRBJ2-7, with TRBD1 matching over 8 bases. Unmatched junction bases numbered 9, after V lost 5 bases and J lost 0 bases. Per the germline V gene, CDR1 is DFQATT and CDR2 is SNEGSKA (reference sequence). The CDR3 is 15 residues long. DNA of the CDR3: TGCAGTGCTCCCCCTGCGGGGACAGGCTCCTACGAGCAGTACTTC. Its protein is CSAPPAGTGSYEQYF.

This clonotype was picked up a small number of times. The CDR3 loop is CASSFYGGSTDTQYF. The CDR3 DNA sequence: TGTGCCAGCAGCTTTTACGGGGGTAGCACAGATACGCAGTATTTT. V gene TRBV7-8 combines with J gene TRBJ2-3; a weak D match, TRBD2 (6 bases). Germline V gene data show CDR1 as SGHVS and CDR2 as FQNEAQ. V lost 3 bases and J lost 0, with 10 bases in between. The length of the CDR3 is 15 residues.